This TCR beta chain was obtained from a study of T cells in Graves' hyperthyroidism and ophthalmopathy. Overall study: Before any treatment, at initial diagnosis, peripheral blood was collected. Findings of the study overall: The majority of expanded thyroid clonotypes above 0.001 also appeared in blood.

Many counts were recorded for this clonotype. What it recognizes is unknown. RNA transcripts provided the source from which TCR beta CDR3 regions were amplified. A first-round RT-PCR of the TCR CDR3 used the HTBI primer set. TCRdb analysed the multiplex PCR reads with MiXCR anew, one entry per CDR3 protein. The profile covers 300,000 to 450,000 distinct CDR3 sequences, with about a sixth appearing a single time and roughly 16% taken by the ten largest. V gave up 2 bases and J gave up 5 bases, with 12 bases separating them. CDR3 length: 15 amino acids. Germline V CDR1 and CDR2: LNHNV, YYDKDF (reference sequence). Individuals with ophthalmopathy presented a Clinical Activity Score of at least 3, a NOSPECS grade of at least 4 and a duration under 3 months. Used for diagnoses were clinical symptoms, serum thyroxine and TRAb, thyroid ultrasound and orbital computed tomography.

This sequence originates from a woman between 40 and 55 years old with Graves' ophthalmopathy. Sequencing used blood. J is TRBJ1-4 and V is TRBV15; no reliable D call. CDR3 DNA: TGTGCCACCAGCAGAACCCCCAGTGAAAATGAAAAACTGTTTTTT. This codes for CATSRTPSENEKLFF.